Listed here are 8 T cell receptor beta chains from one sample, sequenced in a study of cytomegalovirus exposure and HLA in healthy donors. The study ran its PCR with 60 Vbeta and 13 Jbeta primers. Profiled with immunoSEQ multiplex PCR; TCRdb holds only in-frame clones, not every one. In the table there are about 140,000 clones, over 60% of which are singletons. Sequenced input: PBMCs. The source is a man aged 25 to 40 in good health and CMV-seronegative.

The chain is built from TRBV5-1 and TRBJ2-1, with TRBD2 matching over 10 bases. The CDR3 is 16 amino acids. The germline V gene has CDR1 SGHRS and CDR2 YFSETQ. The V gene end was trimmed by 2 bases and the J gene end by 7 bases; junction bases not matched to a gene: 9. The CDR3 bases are TGCGCCAGCAGCTTACCGGGAGGTAGCGGGAGGAATGAGCAGTTCTTC. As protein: CASSLPGGSGRNEQFF.

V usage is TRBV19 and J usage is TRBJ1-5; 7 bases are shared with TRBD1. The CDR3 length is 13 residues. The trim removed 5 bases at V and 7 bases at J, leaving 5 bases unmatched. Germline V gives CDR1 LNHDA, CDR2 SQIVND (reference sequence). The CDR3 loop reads CASSLQGTQPQHF. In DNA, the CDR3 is TGTGCCAGTAGTCTACAGGGGACCCAGCCCCAGCATTTT.

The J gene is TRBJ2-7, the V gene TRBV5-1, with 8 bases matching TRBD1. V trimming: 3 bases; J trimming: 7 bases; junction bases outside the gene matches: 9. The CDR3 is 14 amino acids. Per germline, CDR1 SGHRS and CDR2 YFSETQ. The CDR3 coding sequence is TGCGCCAGCAGCTCAGAGACAGGGGTGGGGGAGCAGTACTTC. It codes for CASSSETGVGEQYF.

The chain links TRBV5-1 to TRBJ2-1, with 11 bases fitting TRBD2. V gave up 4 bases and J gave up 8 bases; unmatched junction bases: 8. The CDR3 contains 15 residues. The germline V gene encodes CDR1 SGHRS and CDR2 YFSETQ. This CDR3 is CASSAGLADSDEQFF. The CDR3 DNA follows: TGCGCCAGCAGCGCGGGACTAGCGGATAGCGATGAGCAGTTCTTC.

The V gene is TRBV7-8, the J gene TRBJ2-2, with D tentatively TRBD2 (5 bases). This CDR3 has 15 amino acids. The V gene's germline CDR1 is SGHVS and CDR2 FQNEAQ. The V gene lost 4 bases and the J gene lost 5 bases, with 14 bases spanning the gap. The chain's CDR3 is CASSSHVSGTGELFF. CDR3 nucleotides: TGTGCCAGCAGCTCCCATGTCTCGGGAACCGGGGAGCTGTTTTTT.

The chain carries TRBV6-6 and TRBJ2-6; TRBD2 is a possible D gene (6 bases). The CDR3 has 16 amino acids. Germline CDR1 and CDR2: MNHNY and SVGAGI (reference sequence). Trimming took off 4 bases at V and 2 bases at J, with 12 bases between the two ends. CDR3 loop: CASSSRTGAGANVLTF. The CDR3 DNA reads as TGTGCCAGCAGTTCCAGGACGGGAGCTGGGGCCAACGTCCTGACTTTC.

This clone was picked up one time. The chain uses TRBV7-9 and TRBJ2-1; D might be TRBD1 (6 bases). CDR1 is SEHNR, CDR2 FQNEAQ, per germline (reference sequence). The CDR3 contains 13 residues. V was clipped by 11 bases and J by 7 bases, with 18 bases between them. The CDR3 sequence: CAGNEGRGNEQFF. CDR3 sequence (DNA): TGTGCCGGAAACGAGGGCAGGGGTAATGAGCAGTTCTTC. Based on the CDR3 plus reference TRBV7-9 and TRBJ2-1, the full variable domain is DTGVSQNPRHKITKRGQNVTFRCDPISEHNRLYWYRQTLGQGPEFLTYFQNEAQLEKSRLLSDRFSAERPKGSFSTLEIQRTEQGDSAMYLCAGNEGRGNEQFFGPGTRLTVL.

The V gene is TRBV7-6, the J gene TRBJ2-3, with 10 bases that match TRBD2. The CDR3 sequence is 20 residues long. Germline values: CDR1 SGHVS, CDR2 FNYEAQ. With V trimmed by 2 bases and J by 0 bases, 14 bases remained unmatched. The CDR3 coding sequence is TGTGCCAGCAGCTTAAGTTCTCAGCGGGAGGGTGGGGTTAGCACAGATACGCAGTATTTT. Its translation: CASSLSSQREGGVSTDTQYF.